Presented here are 29 T cell receptor beta chains from one specimen sequenced in a study of blood T cell repertoires in COVID-19. Assay: immunoSEQ multiplex PCR; the TCRdb copy retains only in-frame clones and omits some. The sample consists of about 350,000 clones, about 90% of them appearing once. Sequences were obtained from PBMCs or T cells enriched from blood (not recorded which). All receptors derive from a woman aged 25-40 years who had recovered from COVID-19.

This chain uses TRBV5-6 with TRBJ1-4; possibly TRBD1 for D (6 bases). There are 15 residues in the CDR3. V dropped 4 bases and J dropped 5 bases, with 15 bases sitting between them. The germline CDR1 and CDR2 sequences are SGHDT and YYEEEE. CDR3 amino acids: CASSLRGPLNEKLFF. The CDR3 DNA follows: TGTGCCAGCAGCCTCAGGGGCCCTTTGAATGAAAAACTGTTTTTT.

The J gene is TRBJ1-3, the V gene TRBV28, with D hard to call. The V end was cut by 11 bases, the J end by 0 bases, with 20 bases between. This CDR3 region has 16 residues. The germline gives CDR1 MDHEN, CDR2 SYDVKM. The CDR3, as DNA: TGTGCCTCCTCCAAGGTGGCTAGAACCTCTGGAAACACCATATATTTT. Translation gives CASSKVARTSGNTIYF.

This clone came up once. V usage is TRBV28 and J usage is TRBJ2-2; the D is unclear. The CDR3 loop spans 12 amino acids. With 2 bases removed from V and 5 bases from J, the gap between germline ends came to 3 bases. Per the germline V gene, CDR1 is MDHEN and CDR2 is SYDVKM. The CDR3, as DNA: TGTGCCAGCAGTTTAATAACCGGGGAGCTGTTTTTT. Its protein is CASSLITGELFF. Together with reference TRBV28 and TRBJ2-2, the CDR3 gives the full variable domain: DVKVTQSSRYLVKRTGEKVFLECVQDMDHENMFWYRQDPGLGLRLIYFSYDVKMKEKGDIPEGYSVSREKKERFSLILESASTNQTSMYLCASSLITGELFFGEGSRLTVL.

This clone was seen just once. CDR3 sequence reads: CASSAGQGVSYEQYF. Here the CDR3 DNA reads TGCGCCAGCAGCGCTGGACAGGGTGTGTCCTACGAGCAGTACTTC. V usage is TRBV5-1 and J usage is TRBJ2-7; the match to TRBD1 covers 8 bases. The CDR3 contains 15 residues. Germline V gene sequence: CDR1 SGHRS, CDR2 YFSETQ. Trimming cost V 4 bases and J 1 base; bases outside gene matches: 7.

This clone has only a few counts. This chain joins TRBV18 and TRBJ1-5; D is unresolved. CDR1 and CDR2 (germline): KGHSH, LQKENI. V was clipped by 3 bases and J by 8 bases, with 14 bases between them. The CDR3 contains 14 residues. The CDR3 region has the DNA TGTGCCAGCTCACCCGGGATCCAAAGGGAGCCCCAGCATTTT. It yields the protein CASSPGIQREPQHF.

The rearrangement uses TRBV2 and TRBJ2-1; 13 bases map to TRBD2. With 6 bases clipped from V and 10 bases from J, the junction kept 9 bases outside the gene matches. Germline lookup yields CDR1 SNHLY and CDR2 FYNNEI. The CDR3 covers 15 residues. This CDR3 is CASRGGTSGAAEQFF. The DNA of the CDR3 is TGTGCCAGCAGGGGAGGGACTAGCGGGGCCGCGGAGCAGTTCTTC.

The chain couples TRBV28 to TRBJ1-1, with a weak D call TRBD1 (6 bases). Germline values: CDR1 MDHEN, CDR2 SYDVKM. The length of the CDR3 is 12 residues. V shed 4 bases and J shed 6 bases, with 9 bases lying between them. CDR3 amino acids: CASSSTGPEAFF. The DNA for the CDR3 is TGTGCCAGCAGTTCGACAGGTCCTGAAGCTTTCTTT.

The sample holds one count of this clone. V and J are TRBV28 and TRBJ1-6; tentative D call: TRBD1 (5 bases). Germline assignment: CDR1 MDHEN and CDR2 SYDVKM. The V end was cut by 5 bases, the J end by 7 bases, with 21 bases between. The CDR3 is 17 residues long. The CDR3 DNA sequence: TGTGCCAGCAGTCCTAGGGGCTCAAGGGTTAACAATTCACCCCTCCACTTT. Protein sequence: CASSPRGSRVNNSPLHF.

The V and J genes are TRBV18 and TRBJ2-5; 7 bases align to TRBD1. CDR1 KGHSH and CDR2 LQKENI come from the germline V gene. V lost 6 bases, J lost 4 bases, and 11 bases stayed unmatched. The CDR3 covers 15 residues. The CDR3 DNA reads as TGTGCCAGCTCGCCGACAGGGAACCGGATAGAGACCCAGTACTTC. This gives the protein CASSPTGNRIETQYF.

The chain employs TRBV6-5 and TRBJ1-2, with D possibly matching TRBD1 (6 bases). The germline CDR1 and CDR2 sequences are MNHEY and SVGAGI. The ends were cut back, 6 bases at V and 8 bases at J, with 16 bases in the middle. The CDR3 contains 13 residues. The chain's CDR3 is CASSATDRHGYTF. CDR3 nucleotide sequence: TGTGCCAGCAGCGCCACTGACAGGCACGGCTACACCTTC.

The chain uses TRBV15 and TRBJ1-2; the D gene is possibly TRBD1 (6 bases). There are 17 residues in the CDR3. Germline CDR1 and CDR2: LNHNV and YYDKDF (reference sequence). V shed 0 bases and J shed 1 base, with 15 bases lying between them. This CDR3 reads CATSRDPRTEINYGYTF. In DNA, the CDR3 is TGTGCCACCAGCAGAGATCCAAGGACAGAAATTAACTATGGCTACACCTTC.

The rearrangement uses TRBV28 and TRBJ2-7; TRBD2 matches at 7 bases. With V trimmed by 3 bases and J by 4 bases, 9 bases remained unmatched. The CDR3 runs to 15 residues. Germline-derived CDR1 and CDR2 are MDHEN and SYDVKM. The DNA of the CDR3 is TGTGCCAGCAGTTTTCGCGCGGGAGTTAAGTACGAGCAGTACTTC. Translated: CASSFRAGVKYEQYF.

This chain links TRBV7-2 with TRBJ1-2; D is ambiguous. CDR3 size: 15 residues. Germline-derived CDR1 and CDR2 are SGHTA and FQGNSA. Trimming removed 0 bases from V and 4 bases from J, with 12 bases in between. The CDR3 DNA follows: TGTGCCAGCAGCTTAGCGAGGAGGAGTACCTATGGCTACACCTTC. Translating gives CASSLARRSTYGYTF.

This chain uses TRBV15 with TRBJ1-2, with TRBD1 as a possible D gene (5 bases). CDR3 length: 15 residues. The germline V gene has CDR1 LNHNV and CDR2 YYDKDF (reference sequence). V lost 1 base, J lost 3 bases, and 12 bases lay in between. CDR3 region: CATSRVSRADYGYTF. In DNA, the CDR3 is TGTGCCACCAGCAGAGTTTCCAGGGCCGACTATGGCTACACCTTC.

The table lists this clone with a count of one. The V and J genes are TRBV14 and TRBJ1-4; 8 positions match TRBD1. Germline V CDR1 and CDR2: SGHDN, FVKESK. V was clipped by 3 bases and J by 7 bases; unmatched bases: 10. The CDR3 extends over 16 amino acids. CDR3 bases: TGTGCCAGCAGCCATTCCCCAGGGGGCAGGCGTGAAAAACTGTTTTTT. Protein product: CASSHSPGGRREKLFF.

A note on this clone: Other DNA sequences from this sample encode an identical CDR3 as well. The chain carries TRBV7-7 and TRBJ1-1, with D possibly TRBD1 on 6 matching bases. The CDR3 loop spans 13 amino acids. Germline assignment: CDR1 SSHAT and CDR2 FNYEAQ (reference sequence). The V end lost 3 bases, the J end lost 1 base, and 6 bases lay between the germline ends. The CDR3 DNA reads as TGTGCCAGCAGCTTGGACAGGAACACTGAAGCTTTCTTT. Translating it yields CASSLDRNTEAFF.

The chain uses TRBV19 and TRBJ1-5; D is undetermined. V was pared by 3 bases and J by 4 bases, with 7 bases between. Germline V gene data show CDR1 as LNHDA and CDR2 as SQIVND (reference sequence). The CDR3 covers 13 residues. CDR3 nucleotides: TGTGCCAGTAGTATTCACGCGAATCAGCCCCAGCATTTT. Its translation is CASSIHANQPQHF.

A single count supports this clone. This rearrangement joins TRBV6-1 to TRBJ2-7, with TRBD1 matching over 8 bases. V gave up 4 bases and J gave up 2 bases; unmatched junction bases: 10. From germline, CDR1 is MNHNS and CDR2 SASEGT. This CDR3 spans 16 amino acids. The CDR3 here is CASSVSGQGLPYEQYF. The CDR3 DNA follows: TGTGCCAGCAGTGTATCCGGACAGGGATTGCCCTACGAGCAGTACTTC.

V is TRBV5-6 and J is TRBJ2-3, with 11 bases matching TRBD2. The germline V gene encodes CDR1 SGHDT and CDR2 YYEEEE. V was clipped by 4 bases and J by 6 bases; unmatched bases: 7. The CDR3 sequence is 15 residues long. In DNA form, the CDR3 reads TGTGCCAGCAGCCATAGCGGGGGGGCTTGGGATACGCAGTATTTT. Amino acids: CASSHSGGAWDTQYF.

The table lists this clone with a few counts. V is TRBV20-1 and J is TRBJ1-5; 9 nucleotides agree with TRBD1. Germline CDR1 reads DFQATT; CDR2 reads SNEGSKA (reference sequence). Trimming cost V 3 bases and J 7 bases; bases outside gene matches: 10. There are 15 residues in the CDR3. The CDR3, as DNA: TGCAGTGCTAGTTCCGGGACAGGGTCTCTGCAGCCCCAGCATTTT. It encodes CSASSGTGSLQPQHF.

The V gene is TRBV10-2, the J gene TRBJ2-3; 9 bases align to TRBD2. V lost 7 bases and J lost 7; bases outside the gene matches: 9. Germline values: CDR1 WSHSY, CDR2 SAAADI. This CDR3 has 14 residues. The CDR3 region is CASIAGTSLYTQYF. CDR3 DNA: TGCGCCAGCATTGCCGGGACTAGCCTTTATACGCAGTATTTT.

This chain links TRBV5-1 with TRBJ1-2, with D possibly being TRBD1 (6 bases). Germline V gene data show CDR1 as SGHRS and CDR2 as YFSETQ. The CDR3 totals 14 residues. The V gene lost 2 bases and the J gene lost 6 bases, with 14 bases spanning the gap. The DNA of the CDR3 is TGCGCCAGCAGCTTTGGCGACAGGCTGGATGGCTACACCTTC. This gives the protein CASSFGDRLDGYTF. Full variable domain (remainder filled in from reference TRBV5-1 and TRBJ1-2): KAGVTQTPRYLIKTRGQQVTLSCSPISGHRSVSWYQQTPGQGLQFLFEYFSETQRNKGNFPGRFSGRQFSNSRSEMNVSTLELGDSALYLCASSFGDRLDGYTFGSGTRLTVV.

This clone has a single count. The rearrangement links TRBV5-1 to TRBJ2-1; TRBD2 matches 16 bases. From germline, CDR1 is SGHRS and CDR2 YFSETQ. Unmatched junction bases numbered 4, after V lost 3 bases and J lost 10 bases. The CDR3 runs to 15 residues. The CDR3 nucleotides are TGCGCCAGCAGCTCGGGACTAGCGGGGGGGGACGAGCAGTTCTTC. Translation gives CASSSGLAGGDEQFF.

The V and J genes are TRBV5-6 and TRBJ1-6; 7 bases match TRBD1. Germline assignment: CDR1 SGHDT and CDR2 YYEEEE. Trimming cost V 3 bases and J 7 bases; bases outside gene matches: 13. The CDR3 contains 17 residues. The CDR3 sequence: CASSWRLRQGVNSPLHF. CDR3 bases: TGTGCCAGCAGCTGGCGTCTGAGACAGGGTGTAAATTCACCCCTCCACTTT. The variable domain in full, with the rest retrieved from reference TRBV5-6 and TRBJ1-6, is DAGVTQSPTHLIKTRGQQVTLRCSPKSGHDTVSWYQQALGQGPQFIFQYYEEEERQRGNFPDRFSGHQFPNYSSELNVNALLLGDSALYLCASSWRLRQGVNSPLHFGNGTRLTVT.

The J gene is TRBJ1-1, the V gene TRBV6-5; 9 nucleotides agree with TRBD1. Germline CDR1 reads MNHEY; CDR2 reads SVGAGI. CDR3 length: 14 residues. J gave up 1 base and V 6 bases, and 3 bases lay outside the gene matches. CDR3 nucleotide sequence: TGTGCCAGCAGGGACAGGGGCCAGAACACTGAAGCTTTCTTT. Protein sequence: CASRDRGQNTEAFF.

The chain is built from TRBV28 and TRBJ2-7; 9 bases agree with TRBD1. The ends lost 6 bases at V and 2 bases at J; junction bases unmatched: 11. CDR3 length: 16 amino acids. Per the germline V gene, CDR1 is MDHEN and CDR2 is SYDVKM. The CDR3 DNA reads as TGTGCCAGCAGAGAAATACAGGGGGCAAAACCCTACGAGCAGTACTTC. Translated: CASREIQGAKPYEQYF.

A single count supports this clone. This rearrangement joins TRBV29-1 to TRBJ2-3; D is undetermined. CDR3 size: 14 residues. From germline, CDR1 is SQVTM and CDR2 ANQGSEA. Trimming removed 1 base from V and 1 base from J, with 9 bases in between. CDR3 residues: CSVEGEIGTDTQYF. CDR3 nucleotides: TGCAGCGTTGAAGGAGAGATAGGCACAGATACGCAGTATTTT.

J is TRBJ1-4 and V is TRBV7-9; D unclear. Trimming cost V 3 bases and J 3 bases, with 11 bases left between them. Germline lookup yields CDR1 SEHNR and CDR2 FQNEAQ (reference sequence). The CDR3 covers 15 residues. The CDR3 region is CASSLGREPNEKLFF. DNA for the CDR3: TGTGCCAGCAGCTTGGGTCGGGAACCTAATGAAAAACTGTTTTTT.

The chain carries TRBV4-2 and TRBJ1-1; D not certain. This CDR3 contains 15 residues. Germline lookup yields CDR1 LGHNA and CDR2 YNFKEQ. With 1 base removed from V and 0 bases from J, the gap between germline ends came to 9 bases. The CDR3 bases are TGTGCCAGCAGCCAAGCAATGGCATTGAACACTGAAGCTTTCTTT. It yields the protein CASSQAMALNTEAFF.